One sample yielded the 9 T cell receptor beta chains listed below, sequenced in a study of blood T cell repertoires in COVID-19. Repertoires were generated with immunoSEQ multiplex PCR, while TCRdb's copy carries only in-frame clones and drops some. The sample records roughly 280,000 clones, around 80% being singletons. The material sequenced was peripheral blood. Source of these receptors: a man in his fifties or sixties with acute or convalescent COVID-19.

The chain is built from TRBV9 and TRBJ1-2; TRBD1 agrees at 7 bases. Germline lookup yields CDR1 SGDLS and CDR2 YYNGEE. J gave up 4 bases and V 4 bases, and 13 bases lay outside the gene matches. There are 16 residues in the CDR3. CDR3 DNA: TGTGCCAGCAGCTACGACTTGGACAGGCCCGGCTATGGCTACACCTTC. Its translation: CASSYDLDRPGYGYTF.

The gene calls are TRBV28 and TRBJ1-5, with a possible D match to TRBD1 (5 bases). CDR1 is MDHEN and CDR2 is SYDVKM in the germline V gene. With 3 bases removed from V and 2 bases from J, the gap between germline ends came to 11 bases. The CDR3 sequence is 15 residues long. CDR3 sequence reads: CASSLAGLGNQPQHF. In DNA form, the CDR3 reads TGTGCCAGCAGTTTGGCAGGGTTAGGCAATCAGCCCCAGCATTTT.

The rearrangement uses TRBV5-4 and TRBJ1-3; D might be TRBD1 (6 bases). Trimming removed 3 bases from V and 0 bases from J, with 7 bases in between. Germline-derived CDR1 and CDR2 are SGHNT and YYREEE (reference sequence). This CDR3 has 14 residues. The CDR3 loop reads CASSWDISGNTIYF. The CDR3 nucleotides are TGTGCCAGCAGCTGGGACATCTCTGGAAACACCATATATTTT. The variable domain in full, with the rest retrieved from reference TRBV5-4 and TRBJ1-3, is ETGVTQSPTHLIKTRGQQVTLRCSSQSGHNTVSWYQQALGQGPQFIFQYYREEENGRGNFPPRFSGLQFPNYSSELNVNALELDDSALYLCASSWDISGNTIYFGEGSWLTVV.

This chain joins TRBV29-1 and TRBJ2-5; 11 positions agree with TRBD2. The germline CDR1 and CDR2 sequences are SQVTM and ANQGSEA. The CDR3 extends over 14 amino acids. Trimming took 7 bases from V and 4 from J; bases not matched to a gene: 8. This CDR3 reads CSGLAGGFRETQYF. The CDR3 DNA sequence: TGCAGCGGGTTAGCGGGAGGGTTTAGAGAGACCCAGTACTTC.

The gene calls are TRBV7-9 and TRBJ2-7; 9 bases align to TRBD1. This CDR3 contains 15 residues. Germline V lookup: CDR1 SEHNR, CDR2 FQNEAQ (reference sequence). J lost 7 bases, V lost 4 bases, and 11 bases had no gene match. CDR3 bases: TGTGCCAGCAGCTCACCACCGGGACAGGGTTTAGAGCAGTACTTC. Protein product: CASSSPPGQGLEQYF.

This clone occurred a few times. This chain uses TRBV4-1 with TRBJ2-5; TRBD1 is a possible D gene (5 bases). V shed 4 bases and J shed 0 bases, with 21 bases lying between them. Germline V gene data show CDR1 as MGHRA and CDR2 as YSYEKL. The CDR3 length is 18 residues. The CDR3 region has the DNA TGCGCCAGCAGCCGGGGCGAAATTGGGAAGGGGTACCAAGAGACCCAGTACTTC. Protein: CASSRGEIGKGYQETQYF.

This clone showed up just once. V is TRBV7-6 and J is TRBJ2-5; TRBD2 agrees at 7 bases. The CDR3 totals 15 residues. CDR1 and CDR2 (germline): SGHVS, FNYEAQ. J gave up 3 bases and V 1 base, and 5 bases lay outside the gene matches. CDR3 in amino acids: CASSLGTSAKETQYF. CDR3 nucleotide sequence: TGTGCCAGCAGCTTAGGGACTAGTGCCAAAGAGACCCAGTACTTC.

This chain connects TRBV4-1 to TRBJ1-2; 7 nucleotides align to TRBD1. Trimming at V came to 6 bases and at J to 0 bases, leaving 4 bases not matched to a gene. In germline, CDR1 is MGHRA, CDR2 YSYEKL. CDR3 length: 14 amino acids. CDR3 in DNA: TGCGCCAGCAGACCGGGACAGACTAACTATGGCTACACCTTC. As protein: CASRPGQTNYGYTF.

The gene calls are TRBV18 and TRBJ2-5, with D maybe TRBD2 (6 bases). V lost 6 bases, J lost 2 bases, and 19 bases lay in between. Germline-derived CDR1 and CDR2 are KGHSH and LQKENI. The CDR3 is 16 amino acids. CDR3 sequence: CASSKLYRDSQETQYF. As DNA, the CDR3 is TGTGCCAGCTCGAAACTTTACCGGGACTCACAAGAGACCCAGTACTTC.